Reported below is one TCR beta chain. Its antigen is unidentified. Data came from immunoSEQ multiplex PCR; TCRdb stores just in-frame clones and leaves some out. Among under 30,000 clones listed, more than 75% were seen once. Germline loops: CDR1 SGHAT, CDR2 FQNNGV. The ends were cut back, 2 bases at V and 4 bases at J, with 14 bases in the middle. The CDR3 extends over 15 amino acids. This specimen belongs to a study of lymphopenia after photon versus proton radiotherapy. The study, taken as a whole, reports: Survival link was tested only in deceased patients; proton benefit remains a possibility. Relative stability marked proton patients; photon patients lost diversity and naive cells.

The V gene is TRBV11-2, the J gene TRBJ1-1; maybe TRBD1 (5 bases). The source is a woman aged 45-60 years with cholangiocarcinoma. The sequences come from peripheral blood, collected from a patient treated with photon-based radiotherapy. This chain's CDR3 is CASSLSPGRGTEAFF. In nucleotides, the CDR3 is TGTGCCAGCAGCTTATCTCCAGGGCGAGGCACTGAAGCTTTCTTT.